Listed here is a single T cell receptor (beta chain). Its antigen remains unidentified. Base qualities are not at hand, and no much larger clone is one base apart. The CDR3 sequence holds 16 residues, the cysteine and phenylalanine included. The kept DNA is CDR3 alone, 48 bases in frame from the first base. From a lookup of the germline V gene, CDR1 and CDR2 are SGDLS and YYNGEE. Trimming removed 3 bases from V and 6 bases from J; the gene matches leave 9 bases unexplained. Libraries were constructed by RACE. Instrument on record: NextSeq 500. During library preparation, unique molecular identifiers were attached to individual cDNA molecules so that TCRs could be counted in a quantitative, reproducible way. For every blood RNA sample, sequencing covered both the TCR alpha and TCR beta chains. Per the authors' processing: A median of around 100,000 TCRs per sample was observed, with a range of 23,224 to 690,600. The Decombinator software suite was used to annotate V, J and CDR3 in the TCR reads. For the PS versus PT1 abundance plots, all samples were subsampled to the same number of TCRs (28,000). Expanded TCRs were defined as absent before sensitization and observed at least eight times at the 2-week time point. The raw public data were reprocessed by TCRdb itself: fastp quality trimming at Q25, MiXCR clonotype calling, in-frame beta chains only. Rows with one shared CDR3 protein collapse into an entry with the most common genes and DNA. The V and J calls follow TCRdb's processing rather than the paper's. The sample has over 65,000 distinct CDR3 sequences on record, around 11% of them singletons. Around 4.5% of the sample belongs to the ten largest clones.

This sample is part of a study of human T cells and chemical hapten exposure (dated by TCRdb to the early 2020s). About the investigation overall: For sensitization, 2% DPC in acetone was applied to a 2 cm by 2 cm area of upper inner arm skin. Patients additionally received weekly therapeutic DPC doses to the scalp throughout the approximately 22-week study period. Patch tests used Finn chambers with 0.01% DPC on the upper back, scored after 6 days by International Contact Dermatitis Research Group standards. Alopecia areata with under or over 50% scalp involvement, alopecia totalis and alopecia universalis were represented in the patient cohort, which was mostly female. The libraries were sequenced as a pool, and the TCR yield per sample differed mostly because of small variations in library volumes within the pool. In alopecia patients, the study followed how the peripheral blood TCR repertoire changed in vivo over primary and secondary sensitization to diphenylcyclopropenone (DPC), a hapten. Blood samples were taken from patients before sensitization (week 0) and at 2, 6 and about 24 weeks after DPC sensitization. Blood for TCR sequencing was provided by twenty-nine alopecia patients at one to four time points (pre-sensitization, 2, 6 and 24 weeks).

What the authors observed across the whole study: Expanded TCRs formed significantly more large CDR3 similarity clusters than pre-sensitization or healthy control sets, consistent with antigen-driven responses. DPC sensitization did not change how many TCRs were above 1 in 1000 frequency, and no evidence was found of alterations in global repertoire structure. Repeated subsampling changed both the strength of the expansion versus patch-test correlation and the threshold at which that correlation became significant. Patch test score correlated positively with the number of PT1 expanded TCRs, reaching significance at thresholds 8, 16 and 32 but not at 4. Alopecia, a presumed autoimmune disease, was present in all patients, so the immune response of the patients might differ from that of healthy individuals.

Reading the label with the study, this specimen's time point is: patch test 1, 2 weeks after DPC sensitization. In light of the paper, this sample's treatment or condition label describes: therapeutic diphenylcyclopropenone sensitization with weekly scalp DPC. At every patch-test visit, the blood draw took place before the patch test was put on. To be eligible, patients had to be aged 18 to 70, diagnosed with alopecia and judged suitable for DPC therapy, while pregnant patients were excluded. Total RNA was isolated from unfractionated whole blood collected in Tempus Blood RNA tubes. Sequencing was performed on whole blood, taken in connection with sensitization to the hapten diphenylcyclopropenone (DPC). This sequence originates from a woman in her fifties or sixties with alopecia areata. Some clones in this sample may be carry-over from other donors' samples. Here the chain combines TRBV9 and TRBJ1-4; 9 central bases correspond to TRBD1. The CDR3 amino acid sequence is: CASSAQPRTGDEKLFF. The DNA reads TGTGCCAGCAGCGCCCAGCCAAGGACAGGGGATGAAAAACTGTTTTTT.